These T cell receptor beta chains were read from a single sample in a study of cytomegalovirus exposure and HLA in healthy donors. TCRdb's table, derived via immunoSEQ multiplex PCR, lists solely in-frame clones and lacks some. Among about 180,000 clones listed, just under 85% were seen once. Sample: PBMCs. These receptors all come from a girl aged 5 to 17 in good health and CMV-seropositive. CDR3s include the opening cysteine and the closing phenylalanine or tryptophan. D genes are given only for firm matches. Clone size is stated in some rows and not others, as once, few, many or a class when expanded.

size	V	J	D	DNA	CDR3
once	TRBV21-1	TRBJ2-7	-	TGTGCCAGCCGGCCAGGGGCCCAGATCTACGAGCAGTACTTC	CASRPGAQIYEQYF
-	TRBV4-2	TRBJ1-2	-	TGTGCCAGCAGCCAAGACAGCTATGGCTACACCTTC	CASSQDSYGYTF
-	TRBV10-1	TRBJ1-1	TRBD1	TGCGCCAGCAAGAGGGGCCAAACAGGGGAATTGATTGCGAACACTGAAGCTTTCTTT	CASKRGQTGELIANTEAFF
-	TRBV27	TRBJ2-7	-	TGTGCCAGCAGTTTAGGGCCTCAAGGCCCCTACGAGCAGTACTTC	CASSLGPQGPYEQYF
once	TRBV15	TRBJ2-3	-	TGTGCCACCAAGAGTGGACAGTCCACAGATACGCAGTATTTT	CATKSGQSTDTQYF
-	TRBV7-2	TRBJ2-1	TRBD2	TGTGCCAGCAGCGATCACGGGACTAGCGGGGGGCCTTACAATGAGCAGTTCTTC	CASSDHGTSGGPYNEQFF
once	TRBV5-1	TRBJ2-3	TRBD2	TGCGCCAGCAGCTTGCTCGGGGGGGACACAGATACGCAGTATTTT	CASSLLGGDTDTQYF
-	TRBV25-1	TRBJ2-1	TRBD2	TGTGCCAGCAGTGAATGGGGCGGGGGGGCCAGCGATGAGCAGTTCTTC	CASSEWGGGASDEQFF
-	TRBV10-2	TRBJ1-5	-	TGCGCCAGCAGTGAAAAAGGCGGGAATCAGCCCCAGCATTTT	CASSEKGGNQPQHF
-	TRBV6-1	TRBJ2-1	TRBD1	TGTGCCAGCAGTAGAGGGACAGGGGATGAGCAGTTCTTC	CASSRGTGDEQFF
-	TRBV7-9	TRBJ2-7	TRBD1	TGTTCCAGCAGTTATCGACAGGGCCCTACTCTCTACGAGCAGTACTTC	CSSSYRQGPTLYEQYF
-	TRBV7-7	TRBJ2-1	TRBD1	TGTGCTAGCAGCTTCTCCGCAGGGGGCGAGCAGTTCTTC	CASSFSAGGEQFF
-	TRBV6-5	TRBJ1-2	-	TGTGCCAGCAGTTACTCACACCCCCGGGGGGGCTACACCTTC	CASSYSHPRGGYTF
-	TRBV19	TRBJ2-1	TRBD1	TGTGCCAGCCTTGCGGACAGGGGGTTCTACAATGAGCAGTTCTTC	CASLADRGFYNEQFF
-	TRBV6-5	TRBJ1-1	-	TGTGCCAGCAGTTCTCGGACAAGGATGAACACTGAAGCTTTCTTT	CASSSRTRMNTEAFF
once	TRBV5-1	TRBJ2-3	-	TGCGCCAGCAGCCTCGGGACAAGCACAGATACGCAGTATTTT	CASSLGTSTDTQYF
-	TRBV19	TRBJ1-2	TRBD1	TGTGCCAGTAGTAATCTTGGGACAGACTACTATGGCTACACCTTC	CASSNLGTDYYGYTF
-	TRBV18	TRBJ1-6	-	TGTGCCAGCTCTCGGGAGCTTAATTCACCCCTCCACTTT	CASSRELNSPLHF
-	TRBV15	TRBJ2-7	-	TGTGCCACCAGCGAACGAGGAGCTGGCTACGAGCAGTACTTC	CATSERGAGYEQYF
once	TRBV15	TRBJ1-2	-	TGTGCCACCAGCAGAGGGCAGGGAGGTAGCTATGGCTACACCTTC	CATSRGQGGSYGYTF
-	TRBV11-2	TRBJ2-3	-	TGTGCCAGCAGCCATCTCGACAACTCGAGCACAGATACGCAGTATTTT	CASSHLDNSSTDTQYF
once	TRBV15	TRBJ1-2	TRBD1	TGTGCCACCAGCGAACAGGGGGTTAACTATGGCTACACCTTC	CATSEQGVNYGYTF
few	TRBV7-8	TRBJ2-6	-	TGTGCCAGCAGCTCATGGGCCAACGTCCTGACTTTC	CASSSWANVLTF
once	TRBV13	TRBJ2-4	-	TGTGCCAGCAGCCGCCCGACTCAGACGATTCTAGCCAAAAACATTCAGTACTTC	CASSRPTQTILAKNIQYF
-	TRBV5-6	TRBJ1-5	TRBD1	TGTGCCAGCAGTAGGGACAGGGTTAATCAGCCCCAGCATTTT	CASSRDRVNQPQHF
few	TRBV11-2	TRBJ1-2	TRBD1	TGTGCCAGCAGCCATACGGACAGGAACTACACCTTC	CASSHTDRNYTF
once	TRBV10-1	TRBJ2-3	-	TGCGCCAGCAGTGAGAGGAGAACAGATACGCAGTATTTT	CASSERRTDTQYF
-	TRBV5-8	TRBJ1-1	-	TGTGCCAGCAGCTCGAGGGCCGGACACACTGAAGCTTTCTTT	CASSSRAGHTEAFF
-	TRBV25-1	TRBJ1-1	-	TGTGCCAGCAGTTCTGTGCGGGGGACTGAAGCTTTCTTT	CASSSVRGTEAFF
once	TRBV19	TRBJ2-2	-	TGTGCCAGTAGTATCGGGGGCACCGGGGAGCTGTTTTTT	CASSIGGTGELFF
-	TRBV5-1	TRBJ2-1	TRBD1	TGCGCCAGCAAGTTAGGGACAGGGACTAATGAGCAGTTCTTC	CASKLGTGTNEQFF
-	TRBV7-9	TRBJ1-2	TRBD1	TGTGCCAGCAGCTTAGGGGGGACAGGGACCAACTATGGCTACACCTTC	CASSLGGTGTNYGYTF
-	TRBV7-2	TRBJ1-5	-	TGTGCCAGCAGCGCAAATACAGGATACAATCAGCCCCAGCATTTT	CASSANTGYNQPQHF
-	TRBV9	TRBJ1-2	TRBD1	TGTGCCAGCAGCGTAGAGGACAGGGCGGGGGGCTACACCTTC	CASSVEDRAGGYTF
-	TRBV30	TRBJ1-1	-	TGTGCCTGGGAACAGGGTACCCTTACTGAAGCTTTCTTT	CAWEQGTLTEAFF
-	TRBV27	TRBJ2-7	-	TGTGCCAGCAGTTTAAGTTCCAGGGGCTCCTACGAGCAGTACTTC	CASSLSSRGSYEQYF
-	TRBV6-5	TRBJ1-2	-	TGTGCCAGCAGTTACTCGCGTCGGCGGGAGGGCTACACCTTC	CASSYSRRREGYTF
-	TRBV6-5	TRBJ1-2	-	TGTGCCAGCAGTTTGGGACTCTCCGCCCCCTATGGCTACACCTTC	CASSLGLSAPYGYTF
-	TRBV7-9	TRBJ1-2	TRBD1	TGTGCCAGCAGCTTAGTGGTTGGGACAGGAGGAGATGGCTACACCTTC	CASSLVVGTGGDGYTF
-	TRBV28	TRBJ2-1	-	TGTGCCAGCAGTTATTCTCTCGCAGGGGTTTCCTACAATGAGCAGTTCTTC	CASSYSLAGVSYNEQFF
-	TRBV7-4	TRBJ1-1	TRBD1	TGTGCCAGCAGCGTCGACAGGGGACGGCACATGAACACTGAAGCTTTCTTT	CASSVDRGRHMNTEAFF
-	TRBV5-4	TRBJ2-1	-	TGTGCCAGCAGCTTGGGACAGAACTACAATGAGCAGTTCTTC	CASSLGQNYNEQFF
-	TRBV7-9	TRBJ2-7	TRBD1	TGTGCCAGCAGCTTCGGGGACAGGCTCGACGACGAGCAGTACTTC	CASSFGDRLDDEQYF
few	TRBV18	TRBJ2-7	TRBD1	TGTGCCAGCTCGCTCGACAGGGACCACGAGCAGTACTTC	CASSLDRDHEQYF
-	TRBV6-1	TRBJ1-2	-	TGTGCCAGCACCCGGGACATACAGTTCTACACCTTC	CASTRDIQFYTF
once	TRBV10-3	TRBJ1-5	-	TGTGCCATCGGTCAGGGGATTAATCAGCCCCAGCATTTT	CAIGQGINQPQHF
-	TRBV30	TRBJ1-2	-	TGTGCCTGCCCGGGACATTTCTATGGCTACACCTTC	CACPGHFYGYTF
few	TRBV19	TRBJ1-5	TRBD1	TGTGCCAGTATGGCGGGACAGGGGCAAGGGGAGCCCCAGCATTTT	CASMAGQGQGEPQHF
-	TRBV11-1	TRBJ2-3	TRBD2	TGTGCCAGCAGCCCAAGCTTACTAGCGGGGGGGCCCGGCACAGATACGCAGTATTTT	CASSPSLLAGGPGTDTQYF
-	TRBV11-2	TRBJ1-6	-	TGTGCCAGCAGCTTCCAGCCTGGCGGAGGGTCACCCCTCCACTTT	CASSFQPGGGSPLHF
-	TRBV10-3	TRBJ2-1	TRBD1	TGTGCCATCAGTGAAGGGGTTTGGAGGGACAGGCACCACAATGAGCAGTTCTTC	CAISEGVWRDRHHNEQFF
-	TRBV19	TRBJ2-7	TRBD1	TGTGCCAGTAGTCCCAGGGACAGTCCTCCCTACGAGCAGTACTTC	CASSPRDSPPYEQYF
-	TRBV7-8	TRBJ2-3	-	TGTGCCAGCAGCTTCATACAGGGCTTGGGCACAGATACGCAGTATTTT	CASSFIQGLGTDTQYF
-	TRBV27	TRBJ2-2	TRBD1	TGTGCCAGCAGTGCCGGGACAGGGTTTAACACCGGGGAGCTGTTTTTT	CASSAGTGFNTGELFF